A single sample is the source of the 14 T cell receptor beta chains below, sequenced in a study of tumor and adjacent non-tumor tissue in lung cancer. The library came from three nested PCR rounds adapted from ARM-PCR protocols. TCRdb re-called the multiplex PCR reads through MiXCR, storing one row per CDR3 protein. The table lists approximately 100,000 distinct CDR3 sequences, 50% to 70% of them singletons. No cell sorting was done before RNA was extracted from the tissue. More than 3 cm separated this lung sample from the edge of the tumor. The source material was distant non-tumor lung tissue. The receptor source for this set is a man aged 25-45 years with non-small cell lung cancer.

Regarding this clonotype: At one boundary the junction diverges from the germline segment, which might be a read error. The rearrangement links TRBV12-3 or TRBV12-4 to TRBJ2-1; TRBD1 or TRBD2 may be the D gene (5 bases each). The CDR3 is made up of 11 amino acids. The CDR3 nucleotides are TGTGCCAGGAGCCGAGGACTGGGGCAGTTATTC. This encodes CARSRGLGQLF.

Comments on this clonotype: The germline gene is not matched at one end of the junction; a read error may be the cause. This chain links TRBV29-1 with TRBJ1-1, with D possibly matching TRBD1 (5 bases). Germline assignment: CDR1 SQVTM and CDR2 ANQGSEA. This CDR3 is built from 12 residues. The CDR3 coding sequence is TGCAGTGTTAGGGACGGATACACTGTAGCTTTCTTT. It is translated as CSVRDGYTVAFF.

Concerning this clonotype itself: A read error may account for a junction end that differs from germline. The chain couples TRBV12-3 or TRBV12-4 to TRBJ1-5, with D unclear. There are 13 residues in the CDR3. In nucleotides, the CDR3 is TGCGCCAGCAGTATTCCTCCCGGCCCGCCCCAGCATTTT. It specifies CASSIPPGPPQHF.

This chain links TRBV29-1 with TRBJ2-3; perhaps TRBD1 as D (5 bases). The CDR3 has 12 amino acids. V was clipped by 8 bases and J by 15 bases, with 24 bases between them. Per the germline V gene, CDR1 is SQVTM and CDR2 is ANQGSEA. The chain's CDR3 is CSLSGHRDPHYF. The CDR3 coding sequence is TGCAGCCTGTCAGGGCACCGCGACCCTCATTATTTT.

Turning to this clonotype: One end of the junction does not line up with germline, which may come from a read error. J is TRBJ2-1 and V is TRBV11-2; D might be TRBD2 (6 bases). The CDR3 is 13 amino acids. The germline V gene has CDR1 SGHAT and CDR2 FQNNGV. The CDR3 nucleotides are TGTGCCAGCAGGCCCAGAGGGAGGCATGAGCTGTTCTTC. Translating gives CASRPRGRHELFF.

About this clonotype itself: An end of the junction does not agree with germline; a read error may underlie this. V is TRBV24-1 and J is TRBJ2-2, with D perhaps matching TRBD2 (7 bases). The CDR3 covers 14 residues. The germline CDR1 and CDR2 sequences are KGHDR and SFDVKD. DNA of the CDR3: TGTGGCACTAGCGACAGGAGTACCACCGGGGAGTTGTTTTTT. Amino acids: CGTSDRSTTGELFF.

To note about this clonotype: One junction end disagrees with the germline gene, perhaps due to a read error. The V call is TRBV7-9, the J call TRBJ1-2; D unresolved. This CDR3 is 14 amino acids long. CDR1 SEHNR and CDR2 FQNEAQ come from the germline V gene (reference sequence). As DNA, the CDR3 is TGTGCCAGCAGCCAAATAATGGAGAACCATGGCTACACCTTT. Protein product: CASSQIMENHGYTF.

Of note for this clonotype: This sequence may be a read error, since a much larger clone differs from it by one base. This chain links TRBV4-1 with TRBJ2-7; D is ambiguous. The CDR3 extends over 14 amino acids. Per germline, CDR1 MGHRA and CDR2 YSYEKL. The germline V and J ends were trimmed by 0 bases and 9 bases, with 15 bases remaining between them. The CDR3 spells CASSQDAIAVGQYF. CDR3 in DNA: TGCGCCAGCAGCCAAGATGCCATTGCTGTGGGGCAGTACTTC.

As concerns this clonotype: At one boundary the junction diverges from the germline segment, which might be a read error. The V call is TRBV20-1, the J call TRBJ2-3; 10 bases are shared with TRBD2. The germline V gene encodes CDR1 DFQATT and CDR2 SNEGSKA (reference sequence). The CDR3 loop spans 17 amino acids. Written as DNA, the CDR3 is TGCAGTGCAAGAGTTCGGGCTAGCGGGGGTGTTGCAGATACGCAGTATTTT. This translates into CSARVRASGGVADTQYF.

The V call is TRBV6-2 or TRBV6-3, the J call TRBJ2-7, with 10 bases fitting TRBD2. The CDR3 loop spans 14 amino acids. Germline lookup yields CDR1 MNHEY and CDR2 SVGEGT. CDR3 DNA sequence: TGTGTCAGTCCTCCTAGCGGGGGCCTCTACGAGCAGTACTTC. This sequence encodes CVSPPSGGLYEQYF.

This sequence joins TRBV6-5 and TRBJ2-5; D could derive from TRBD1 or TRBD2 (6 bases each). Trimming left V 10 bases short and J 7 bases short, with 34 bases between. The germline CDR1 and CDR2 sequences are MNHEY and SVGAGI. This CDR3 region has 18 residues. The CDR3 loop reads CAISYSSPPSGAGGTQYF. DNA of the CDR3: TGTGCCATTAGTTACTCCTCACCCCCCTCAGGGGCCGGGGGGACCCAGTACTTC.

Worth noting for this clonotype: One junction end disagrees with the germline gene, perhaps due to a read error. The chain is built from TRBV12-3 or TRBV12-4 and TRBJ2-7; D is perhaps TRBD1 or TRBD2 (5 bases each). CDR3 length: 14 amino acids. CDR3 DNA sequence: TGTGACAGCAGTACCCGGGACGGGTCGTACGAGCACTACTTC. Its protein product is CDSSTRDGSYEHYF.

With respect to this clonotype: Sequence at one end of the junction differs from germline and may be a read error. CDR3 loop: CVSSLSGPYHEQYF. CDR3 nucleotides: TGTGTCAGCAGTTTGTCAGGCCCGTACCACGAGCAGTACTTC. The rearrangement uses TRBV12-3 or TRBV12-4 and TRBJ2-7; D unclear. The CDR3 runs to 14 residues.

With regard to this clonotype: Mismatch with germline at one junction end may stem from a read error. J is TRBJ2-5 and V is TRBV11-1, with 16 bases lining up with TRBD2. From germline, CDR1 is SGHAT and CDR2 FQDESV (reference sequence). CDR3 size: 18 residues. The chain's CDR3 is CASSPGLAGGSWQVTQYF. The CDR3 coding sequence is TGTGCCAGTAGCCCGGGACTAGCGGGAGGGTCATGGCAAGTGACCCAGTATTTC. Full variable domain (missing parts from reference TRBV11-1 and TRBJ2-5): EAEVAQSPRYKITEKSQAVAFWCDPISGHATLYWYRQILGQGPELLVQFQDESVVDDSQLPKDRFSAERLKGVDSTLKIQPAELGDSAMYLCASSPGLAGGSWQVTQYFGPGTRLLVL.